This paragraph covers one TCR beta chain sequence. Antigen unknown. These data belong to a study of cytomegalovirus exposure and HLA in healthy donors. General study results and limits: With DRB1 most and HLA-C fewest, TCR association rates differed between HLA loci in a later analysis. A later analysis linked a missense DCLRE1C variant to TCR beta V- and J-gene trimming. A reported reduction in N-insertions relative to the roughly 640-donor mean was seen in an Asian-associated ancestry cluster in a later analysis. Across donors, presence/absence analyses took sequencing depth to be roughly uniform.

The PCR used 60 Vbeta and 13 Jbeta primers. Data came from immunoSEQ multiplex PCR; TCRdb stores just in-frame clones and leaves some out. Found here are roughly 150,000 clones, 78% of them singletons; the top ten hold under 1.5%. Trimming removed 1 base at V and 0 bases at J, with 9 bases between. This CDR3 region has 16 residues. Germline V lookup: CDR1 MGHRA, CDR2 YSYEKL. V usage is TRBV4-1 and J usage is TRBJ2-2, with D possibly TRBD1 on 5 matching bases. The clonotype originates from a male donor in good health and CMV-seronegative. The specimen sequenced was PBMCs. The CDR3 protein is CASSQVYRSNTGELFF. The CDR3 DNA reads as TGCGCCAGCAGCCAAGTCTACAGGTCGAACACCGGGGAGCTGTTTTTT.